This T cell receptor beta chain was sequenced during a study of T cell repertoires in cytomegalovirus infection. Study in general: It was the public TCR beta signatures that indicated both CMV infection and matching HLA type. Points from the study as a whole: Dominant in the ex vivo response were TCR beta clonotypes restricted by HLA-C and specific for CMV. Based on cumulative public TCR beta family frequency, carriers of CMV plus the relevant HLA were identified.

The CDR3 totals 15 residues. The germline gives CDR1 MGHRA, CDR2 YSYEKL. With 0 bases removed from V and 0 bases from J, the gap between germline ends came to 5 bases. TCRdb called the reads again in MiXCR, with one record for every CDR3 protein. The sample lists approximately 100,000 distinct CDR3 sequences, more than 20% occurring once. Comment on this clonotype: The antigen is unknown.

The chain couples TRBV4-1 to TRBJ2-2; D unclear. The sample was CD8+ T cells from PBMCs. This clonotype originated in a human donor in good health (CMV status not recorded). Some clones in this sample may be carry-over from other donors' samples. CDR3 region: CASSQDLTNTGELFF. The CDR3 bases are TGCGCCAGCAGCCAAGATTTAACGAACACCGGGGAGCTGTTTTTT.